This T cell receptor (beta chain) derives from a study of blood T cell repertoires in COVID-19. Original processing methods: Cell counts per sample came from amplifying reference gene primers. Clones were read by immunoSEQ multiplex PCR, and TCRdb kept only the in-frame ones, dropping some. V, J and clone size derive from that table, while D and trimming were established from the DNA sequence. The table includes 200,000 to 250,000 clones, approximately 85% detected once. The CDR3 loop spans 14 amino acids. V lost 4 bases to trimming and J lost 4 bases, with 14 bases between them. Germline V CDR1 and CDR2: MNHEY, SMNVEV (reference sequence).

Sequenced sample: peripheral blood. This chain connects TRBV27 to TRBJ2-7, with TRBD1 as a possible D gene (5 bases). This clonotype originated in a man aged 35-49 years with acute or convalescent COVID-19. CDR3 region: CASSSAAGRYEQYF. CDR3 nucleotide sequence: TGTGCCAGCAGTTCTGCGGCAGGGCGTTACGAGCAGTACTTC.